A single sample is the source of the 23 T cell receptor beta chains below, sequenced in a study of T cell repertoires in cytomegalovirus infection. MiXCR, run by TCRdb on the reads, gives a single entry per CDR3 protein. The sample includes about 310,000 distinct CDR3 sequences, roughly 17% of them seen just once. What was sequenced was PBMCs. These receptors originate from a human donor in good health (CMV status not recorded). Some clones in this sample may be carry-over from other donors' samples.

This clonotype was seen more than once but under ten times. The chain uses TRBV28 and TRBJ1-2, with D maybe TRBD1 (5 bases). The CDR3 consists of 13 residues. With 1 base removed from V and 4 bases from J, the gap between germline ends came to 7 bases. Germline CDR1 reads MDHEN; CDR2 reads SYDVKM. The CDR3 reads CASSLLDSYGYTF. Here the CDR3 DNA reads TGTGCCAGCAGTTTATTAGACAGCTATGGCTACACCTTC.

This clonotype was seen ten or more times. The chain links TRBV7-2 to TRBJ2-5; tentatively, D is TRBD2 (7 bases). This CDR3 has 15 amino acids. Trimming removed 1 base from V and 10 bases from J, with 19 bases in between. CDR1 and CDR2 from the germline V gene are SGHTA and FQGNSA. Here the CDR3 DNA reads TGTGCCAGCAGCTTAGAGGGGGGGCTATCCTCGGGCCAGTACTTC. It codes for CASSLEGGLSSGQYF.

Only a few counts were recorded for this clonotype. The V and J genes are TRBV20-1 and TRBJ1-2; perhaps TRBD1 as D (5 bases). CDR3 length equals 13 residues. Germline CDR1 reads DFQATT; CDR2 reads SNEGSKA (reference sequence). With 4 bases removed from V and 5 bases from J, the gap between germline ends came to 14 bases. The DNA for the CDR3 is TGCAGTGCTACGCCAGGCAGGGCTTATGGCTACACCTTC. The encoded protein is CSATPGRAYGYTF.

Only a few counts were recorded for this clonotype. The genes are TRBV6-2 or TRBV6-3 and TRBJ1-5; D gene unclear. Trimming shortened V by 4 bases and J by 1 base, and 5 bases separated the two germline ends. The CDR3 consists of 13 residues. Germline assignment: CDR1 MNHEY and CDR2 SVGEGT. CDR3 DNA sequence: TGTGCCAGCAGTTCCCGAAGCAATCAGCCCCAGCATTTT. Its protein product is CASSSRSNQPQHF.

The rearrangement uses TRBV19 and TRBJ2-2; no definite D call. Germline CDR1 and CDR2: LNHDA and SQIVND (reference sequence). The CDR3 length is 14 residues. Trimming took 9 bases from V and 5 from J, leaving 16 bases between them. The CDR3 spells CASRTGVGTGELFF. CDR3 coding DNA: TGTGCCAGCCGTACTGGGGTTGGGACCGGGGAGCTGTTTTTT.

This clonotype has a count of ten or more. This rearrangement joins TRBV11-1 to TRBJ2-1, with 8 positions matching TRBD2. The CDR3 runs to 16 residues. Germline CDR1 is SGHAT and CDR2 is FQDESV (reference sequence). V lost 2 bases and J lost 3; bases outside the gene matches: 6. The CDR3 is CASSLSGRGDYNEQFF. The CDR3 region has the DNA TGTGCCAGCAGCTTATCGGGGCGGGGGGACTACAATGAGCAGTTCTTC.

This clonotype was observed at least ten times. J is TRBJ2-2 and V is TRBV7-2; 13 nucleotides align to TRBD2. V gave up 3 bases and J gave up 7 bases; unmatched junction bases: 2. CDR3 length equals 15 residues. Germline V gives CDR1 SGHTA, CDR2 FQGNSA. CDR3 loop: CASSFGLAGVGELFF. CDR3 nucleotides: TGTGCCAGCAGCTTCGGACTAGCGGGGGTCGGGGAGCTGTTTTTT.

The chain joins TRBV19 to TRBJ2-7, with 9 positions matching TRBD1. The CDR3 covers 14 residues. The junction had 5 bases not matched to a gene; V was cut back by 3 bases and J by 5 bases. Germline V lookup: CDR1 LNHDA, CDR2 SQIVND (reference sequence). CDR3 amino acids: CASSMTGQGHEQYF. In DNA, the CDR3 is TGTGCCAGTAGTATGACTGGACAGGGGCACGAGCAGTACTTC.

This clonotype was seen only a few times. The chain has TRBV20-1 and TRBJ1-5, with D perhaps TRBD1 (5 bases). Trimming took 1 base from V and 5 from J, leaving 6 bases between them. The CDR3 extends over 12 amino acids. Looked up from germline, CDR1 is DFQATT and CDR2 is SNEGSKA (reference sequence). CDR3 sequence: CSARGGDQPQHF. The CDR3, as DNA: TGCAGTGCTAGAGGGGGGGATCAGCCCCAGCATTTT.

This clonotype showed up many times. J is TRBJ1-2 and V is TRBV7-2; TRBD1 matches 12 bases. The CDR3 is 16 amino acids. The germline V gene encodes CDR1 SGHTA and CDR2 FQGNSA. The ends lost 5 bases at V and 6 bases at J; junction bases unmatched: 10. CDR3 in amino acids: CASSPDPGQGADGYTF. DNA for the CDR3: TGTGCCAGCAGCCCTGACCCGGGACAGGGGGCGGATGGCTACACCTTC.

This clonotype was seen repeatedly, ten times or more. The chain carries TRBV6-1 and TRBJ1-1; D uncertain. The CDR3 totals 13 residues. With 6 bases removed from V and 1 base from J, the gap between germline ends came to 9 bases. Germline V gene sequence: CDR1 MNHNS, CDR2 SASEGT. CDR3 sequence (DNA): TGTGCCAGCAGGACATTAGAGAACACTGAAGCTTTCTTT. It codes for CASRTLENTEAFF.

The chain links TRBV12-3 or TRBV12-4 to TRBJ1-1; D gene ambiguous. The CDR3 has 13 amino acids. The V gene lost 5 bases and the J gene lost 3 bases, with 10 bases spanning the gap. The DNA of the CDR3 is TGTGCCAGCAGTCTAAACAGCTACACTGAAGCTTTCTTT. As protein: CASSLNSYTEAFF.

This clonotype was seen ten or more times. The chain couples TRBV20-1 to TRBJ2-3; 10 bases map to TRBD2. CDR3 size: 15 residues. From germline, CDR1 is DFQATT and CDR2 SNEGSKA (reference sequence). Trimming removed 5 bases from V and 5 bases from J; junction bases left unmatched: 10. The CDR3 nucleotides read TGCAGTGCTGCCCCGAGCGGGGGGGCAAGAGATACGCAGTATTTT. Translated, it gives CSAAPSGGARDTQYF.

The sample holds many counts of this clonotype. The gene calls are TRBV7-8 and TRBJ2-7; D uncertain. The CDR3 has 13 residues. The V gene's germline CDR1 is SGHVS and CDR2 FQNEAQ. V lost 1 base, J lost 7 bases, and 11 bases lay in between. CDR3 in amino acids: CASSLDQASEQYF. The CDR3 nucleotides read TGTGCCAGCAGCTTAGACCAGGCATCGGAGCAGTACTTC.

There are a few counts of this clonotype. CDR3 sequence: CASSYFPQVAYNSPLHF. Here the CDR3 DNA reads TGTGCCAGCAGTTACTTCCCCCAGGTCGCCTATAATTCACCCCTCCACTTT. The rearrangement links TRBV6-5 to TRBJ1-6; the D is unclear. The CDR3 consists of 17 residues. The V end was cut by 1 base, the J end by 2 bases, with 12 bases between. Germline V lookup: CDR1 MNHEY, CDR2 SVGAGI.

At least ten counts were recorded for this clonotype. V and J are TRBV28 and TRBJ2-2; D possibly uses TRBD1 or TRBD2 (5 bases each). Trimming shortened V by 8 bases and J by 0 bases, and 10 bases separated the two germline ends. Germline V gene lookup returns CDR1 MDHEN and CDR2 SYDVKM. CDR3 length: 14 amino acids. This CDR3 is CASRDGTNTGELFF. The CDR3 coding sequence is TGTGCCAGCCGGGACGGAACGAACACCGGGGAGCTGTTTTTT. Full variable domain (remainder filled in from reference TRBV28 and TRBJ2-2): DVKVTQSSRYLVKRTGEKVFLECVQDMDHENMFWYRQDPGLGLRLIYFSYDVKMKEKGDIPEGYSVSREKKERFSLILESASTNQTSMYLCASRDGTNTGELFFGEGSRLTVL.

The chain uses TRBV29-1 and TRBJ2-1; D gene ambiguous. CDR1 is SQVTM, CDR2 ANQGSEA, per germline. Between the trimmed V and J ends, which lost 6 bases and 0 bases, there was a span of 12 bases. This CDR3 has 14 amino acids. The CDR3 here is CSVTGQSSYNEQFF. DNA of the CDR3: TGCAGCGTGACCGGGCAGAGCTCCTACAATGAGCAGTTCTTC.

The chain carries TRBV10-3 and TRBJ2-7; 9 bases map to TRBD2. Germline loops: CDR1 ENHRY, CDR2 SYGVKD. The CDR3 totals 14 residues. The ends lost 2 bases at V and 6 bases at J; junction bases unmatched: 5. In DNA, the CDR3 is TGTGCCATCAGTGAGGCGGGAGGGGCTTCCGAGCAGTACTTC. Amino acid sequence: CAISEAGGASEQYF.

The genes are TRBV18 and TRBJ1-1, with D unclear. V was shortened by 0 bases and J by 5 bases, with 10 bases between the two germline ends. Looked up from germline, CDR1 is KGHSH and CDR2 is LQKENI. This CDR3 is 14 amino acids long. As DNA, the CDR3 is TGTGCCAGCTCACCACCCTCTCAGGTTACTGAAGCTTTCTTT. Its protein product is CASSPPSQVTEAFF.

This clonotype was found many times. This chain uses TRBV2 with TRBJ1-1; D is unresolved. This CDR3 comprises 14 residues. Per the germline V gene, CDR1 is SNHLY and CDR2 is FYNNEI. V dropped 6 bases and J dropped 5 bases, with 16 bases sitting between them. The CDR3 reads CASSLEISRTEAFF. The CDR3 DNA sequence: TGTGCCAGCAGCCTAGAGATAAGTCGGACTGAAGCTTTCTTT.

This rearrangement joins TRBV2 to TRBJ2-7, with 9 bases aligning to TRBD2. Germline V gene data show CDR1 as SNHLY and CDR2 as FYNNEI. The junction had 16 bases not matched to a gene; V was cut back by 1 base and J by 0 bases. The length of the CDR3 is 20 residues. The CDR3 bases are TGTGCCAGCAGTGAAGATCGGGCTGGGCGGGGGGGCCTTAACTCCTACGAGCAGTACTTC. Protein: CASSEDRAGRGGLNSYEQYF.

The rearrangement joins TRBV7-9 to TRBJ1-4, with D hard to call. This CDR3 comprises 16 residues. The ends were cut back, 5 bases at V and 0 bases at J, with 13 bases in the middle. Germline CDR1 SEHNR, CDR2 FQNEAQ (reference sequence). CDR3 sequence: CASSAVEGATNEKLFF. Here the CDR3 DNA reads TGTGCCAGCAGCGCGGTGGAGGGAGCAACTAATGAAAAACTGTTTTTT.

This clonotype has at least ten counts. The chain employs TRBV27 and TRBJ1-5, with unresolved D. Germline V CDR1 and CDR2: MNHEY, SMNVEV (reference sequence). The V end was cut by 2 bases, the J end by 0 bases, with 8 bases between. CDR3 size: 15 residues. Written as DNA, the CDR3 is TGTGCCAGCAGTTTAGTCAGCAATAGCAATCAGCCCCAGCATTTT. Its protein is CASSLVSNSNQPQHF.